One sample yielded the 22 T cell receptor beta chains listed below, sequenced in a study of cytomegalovirus exposure and HLA in healthy donors. In the PCR, 60 Vbeta and 13 Jbeta primers were used. Produced via immunoSEQ multiplex PCR; TCRdb's table is partial and in-frame only. This sample yields 200,000 to 250,000 clones, of which about 80% are seen a single time; 0.55% to 0.7% belongs to the top ten. Material for sequencing was PBMCs. The receptors here all came from a woman aged 40 to 50 in good health and CMV-seronegative.

Of note for this clone: A read error may account for a junction end that differs from germline. The V gene is TRBV5-4, the J gene TRBJ1-2; a weak D match, TRBD1 (5 bases). The CDR3 loop spans 14 amino acids. Per the germline V gene, CDR1 is SGHNT and CDR2 is YYREEE (reference sequence). DNA for the CDR3: TGTGCCAGCAGCCCGTTCAGGGTGGTAGATGGCTACCCCTTC. Amino acids: CASSPFRVVDGYPF.

The J gene is TRBJ2-7, the V gene TRBV6-6, with D tentatively TRBD2 (6 bases). V lost 7 bases and J lost 4, with 11 bases in between. Germline CDR1 is MNHNY and CDR2 is SVGAGI (reference sequence). The CDR3 contains 12 residues. CDR3 in amino acids: CASTRGEYEQYF. CDR3 in DNA: TGTGCCAGCACGCGGGGAGAGTACGAGCAGTACTTC.

The rearrangement links TRBV7-2 to TRBJ2-1; a weak D match, TRBD2 (5 bases). The CDR3 sequence is 14 residues long. Germline CDR1 is SGHTA and CDR2 is FQGNSA. V was trimmed by 5 bases and J by 2 bases, leaving 10 bases between them. CDR3 in amino acids: CASSPYGTYNEQFF. CDR3 nucleotide sequence: TGTGCCAGCAGCCCTTACGGGACCTACAATGAGCAGTTCTTC.

The V gene is TRBV15, the J gene TRBJ1-5, with TRBD1 as a possible D gene (5 bases). The CDR3 consists of 15 residues. CDR1 is LNHNV and CDR2 is YYDKDF in the germline V gene (reference sequence). V dropped 0 bases and J dropped 3 bases, with 9 bases sitting between them. The CDR3 here is CATSRDRQSNQPQHF. CDR3 sequence (DNA): TGTGCCACCAGCAGAGACCGACAGTCCAATCAGCCCCAGCATTTT.

J is TRBJ2-1 and V is TRBV7-2; the match to TRBD2 covers 10 bases. Germline assignment: CDR1 SGHTA and CDR2 FQGNSA. There are 18 residues in the CDR3. Trimming at V came to 0 bases and at J to 5 bases, leaving 10 bases not matched to a gene. The CDR3 reads CASSLASLAGDPDNEQFF. The CDR3 region has the DNA TGTGCCAGCAGCTTAGCCTCCCTAGCGGGGGACCCGGACAATGAGCAGTTCTTC.

The chain links TRBV19 to TRBJ1-4; weak D call: TRBD1 (6 bases). The germline gives CDR1 LNHDA, CDR2 SQIVND (reference sequence). V lost 5 bases to trimming and J lost 5 bases, with 15 bases between them. The CDR3 length is 15 residues. CDR3 bases: TGTGCCAGTAGTCTACGTGAAGGGGGAAATGAAAAACTGTTTTTT. Protein sequence: CASSLREGGNEKLFF. Filled out from reference TRBV19 and TRBJ1-4, the complete variable domain reads DGGITQSPKYLFRKEGQNVTLSCEQNLNHDAMYWYRQDPGQGLRLIYYSQIVNDFQKGDIAEGYSVSREKKESFPLTVTSAQKNPTAFYLCASSLREGGNEKLFFGSGTQLSVL.

The J gene is TRBJ1-4, the V gene TRBV18, with a weak D call TRBD1 (6 bases). V gave up 0 bases and J gave up 8 bases, with 10 bases separating them. Per the germline V gene, CDR1 is KGHSH and CDR2 is LQKENI. This CDR3 has 14 amino acids. CDR3 DNA sequence: TGTGCCAGCTCACCACCACAGGGTAGGGAAAAACTGTTTTTT. Its translation: CASSPPQGREKLFF.

This sequence joins TRBV6-5 and TRBJ2-1; the D gene is possibly TRBD2 (6 bases). The CDR3 runs to 15 residues. Trimming stripped 5 bases from V and 0 bases from J, with 11 bases between. The germline V gene encodes CDR1 MNHEY and CDR2 SVGAGI. CDR3 loop: CASSPDYSSYNEQFF. Written as DNA, the CDR3 is TGTGCCAGCAGTCCGGACTACAGCTCCTACAATGAGCAGTTCTTC.

The chain has TRBV15 and TRBJ1-4; TRBD1 might be the D (6 bases). V was trimmed by 0 bases and J by 7 bases, leaving 12 bases between them. The CDR3 runs to 15 residues. CDR1 LNHNV and CDR2 YYDKDF come from the germline V gene (reference sequence). CDR3 in amino acids: CATSRDRGGSEKLFF. As DNA, the CDR3 is TGTGCCACCAGCAGAGATAGGGGGGGGAGTGAAAAACTGTTTTTT.

This clone was observed once. At one end the junction does not follow the germline gene, possibly because of a read error. The CDR3 protein is CASRVSGVSHNEQFF. CDR3 DNA sequence: TGTGCCAGTAGGGTGAGCGGGGTCTCCCACAATGAGCAGTTCTTC. The chain employs TRBV19 and TRBJ2-1, with TRBD2 matching over 7 bases. The germline gives CDR1 LNHDA, CDR2 SQIVND (reference sequence). The CDR3 contains 15 residues. Looking up the rest from reference TRBV19 and TRBJ2-1 gives the full variable domain: DGGITQSPKYLFRKEGQNVTLSCEQNLNHDAMYWYRQDPGQGLRLIYYSQIVNDFQKGDIAEGYSVSREKKESFPLTVTSAQKNPTAFYLCASRVSGVSHNEQFFGPGTRLTVL.

The rearrangement uses TRBV10-3 and TRBJ1-2; tentatively, D is TRBD1 (5 bases). Germline assignment: CDR1 ENHRY and CDR2 SYGVKD. Trimming removed 8 bases from V and 4 bases from J, with 17 bases in between. This CDR3 region has 14 residues. The CDR3 protein is CAIGFQGIGYGYTF. CDR3 DNA sequence: TGTGCCATCGGTTTCCAGGGAATAGGCTATGGCTACACCTTC.

The CDR3 nucleotides are TGTGCCAGCAGCCAATTCGGGAGGGACGTCTATGGCTACACCTTC. The encoded protein is CASSQFGRDVYGYTF. This chain joins TRBV7-3 and TRBJ1-2; D possibly corresponds to TRBD1 (5 bases). CDR3 length: 15 amino acids. CDR1 and CDR2 (germline): SGHTA, FQGTGA. The V gene lost 5 bases and the J gene lost 4 bases, with 17 bases spanning the gap.

This chain uses TRBV19 with TRBJ1-1, with 8 bases fitting TRBD1. The CDR3 length is 16 residues. The V gene end was trimmed by 3 bases and the J gene end by 5 bases; junction bases not matched to a gene: 11. The germline V gene has CDR1 LNHDA and CDR2 SQIVND (reference sequence). The CDR3 loop is CASSMGRQGPWTEAFF. CDR3 DNA: TGTGCCAGTAGTATGGGACGACAGGGGCCATGGACTGAAGCTTTCTTT.

This clone occurred a few times. For the CDR3, the DNA is TGTGCCAGCTCACCACCGACCGGTAGCGGTTCCTACAATGAGCAGTTCTTC. It is translated as CASSPPTGSGSYNEQFF. The rearrangement links TRBV18 to TRBJ2-1; D is perhaps TRBD2 (6 bases). Per the germline V gene, CDR1 is KGHSH and CDR2 is LQKENI. Trimming left V 0 bases short and J 1 base short, with 13 bases between. The length of the CDR3 is 17 residues.

The chain has TRBV13 and TRBJ1-2; D unresolved. CDR1 PRHDT and CDR2 FYEKMQ come from the germline V gene (reference sequence). CDR3 length: 12 amino acids. Trimming shortened V by 2 bases and J by 7 bases, and 8 bases separated the two germline ends. As DNA, the CDR3 is TGTGCCAGCAGCTTAAAGCCCGGTGGCTACACCTTC. Translating it yields CASSLKPGGYTF.

This chain connects TRBV7-6 to TRBJ1-2; D uncertain. V dropped 4 bases and J dropped 4 bases, with 7 bases sitting between them. The CDR3 is made up of 12 amino acids. Per the germline V gene, CDR1 is SGHVS and CDR2 is FNYEAQ. CDR3 protein: CASSSRGYGYTF. The CDR3, as DNA: TGTGCCAGCAGCTCCCGCGGCTATGGCTACACCTTC.

This rearrangement joins TRBV7-6 to TRBJ2-3, with D possibly TRBD1 on 5 matching bases. The germline V gene encodes CDR1 SGHVS and CDR2 FNYEAQ. Trimming pared 0 bases from V and 6 bases from J, leaving 7 bases between. The length of the CDR3 is 13 residues. The DNA of the CDR3 is TGTGCCAGCAGCTTAGCCAGGGTCGATACGCAGTATTTT. Its protein is CASSLARVDTQYF.

This clone was seen a handful of times. This chain joins TRBV5-4 and TRBJ2-1; TRBD1 is a possible D gene (5 bases). V was cut by 2 bases and J by 1 base, with 10 bases left in between. Looked up from germline, CDR1 is SGHNT and CDR2 is YYREEE (reference sequence). The CDR3 is 15 residues long. The CDR3 is CASSFTQGSYNEQFF. CDR3 bases: TGTGCCAGCAGCTTCACTCAGGGATCCTACAATGAGCAGTTCTTC.

The chain carries TRBV7-8 and TRBJ1-5; no firm D call. V dropped 4 bases and J dropped 6 bases, with 13 bases sitting between them. CDR3 length: 14 residues. Germline values: CDR1 SGHVS, CDR2 FQNEAQ. In DNA form, the CDR3 reads TGTGCCAGCAGCTACGGGGAGCCTAGTCAGCCCCAGCATTTT. It encodes CASSYGEPSQPQHF.

The chain links TRBV7-8 to TRBJ2-3; TRBD2 aligns across 8 bases. This CDR3 region has 19 residues. From germline, CDR1 is SGHVS and CDR2 FQNEAQ. V dropped 4 bases and J dropped 4; count of bases not matched to a gene: 19. CDR3 nucleotide sequence: TGTGCCAGCAGCTCGACCGGGACTAGAGGGAGTATGGATCCAGATACGCAGTATTTT. Encoded protein: CASSSTGTRGSMDPDTQYF.

This chain uses TRBV27 with TRBJ1-2; TRBD1 matches at 8 bases. Germline V lookup: CDR1 MNHEY, CDR2 SMNVEV (reference sequence). The J segment lost 4 bases and the V segment lost 2 bases, leaving 6 bases of the junction unmatched. CDR3 length equals 15 residues. For the CDR3, the DNA is TGTGCCAGCAGTTTAGCAGGGGGCAGGACCTATGGCTACACCTTC. Its protein product is CASSLAGGRTYGYTF.

The chain is built from TRBV2 and TRBJ2-7; the D is unclear. CDR1 is SNHLY, CDR2 FYNNEI, per germline. The CDR3 has 12 amino acids. The ends were cut back, 7 bases at V and 4 bases at J, with 11 bases in the middle. CDR3 sequence: CASKRSGYEQYF. CDR3 in DNA: TGTGCCAGCAAGAGGAGTGGTTACGAGCAGTACTTC.